This T cell receptor beta chain was sequenced in a study of CD8 T cells in Susac syndrome. The RNA input was about 0.5 to 1 ug, and it was reverse transcribed with random hexamers. An immunoSEQ multiplex PCR generated amplified TCR beta CDR3 products spanning 54 Vbeta and 13 Jbeta. TCRdb recomputed calls from the immunoSEQ multiplex PCR reads with MiXCR, one row per CDR3 protein. The table records 190,000 or so distinct CDR3 sequences, around 96% of them present only once. The study sequenced TCR beta in blood CD8+ and CD4+ T cells. The authors negatively isolated CD8+ and CD4+ T cells and FACS-enriched TEMRA cells. The V and J ends lost 4 bases and 4 bases respectively, with 11 bases between them. Germline V gene data show CDR1 as SQVTM and CDR2 as ANQGSEA. This CDR3 contains 12 residues.

The specimen was CD4+ T cells from PBMCs. This clonotype originated in a human donor with multiple sclerosis. The J gene is TRBJ2-7, the V gene TRBV29-1; D is ambiguous. The CDR3 bases are TGCAGCGTTGCGCACGGTATGTACGAGCAGTACTTC. Translated: CSVAHGMYEQYF.